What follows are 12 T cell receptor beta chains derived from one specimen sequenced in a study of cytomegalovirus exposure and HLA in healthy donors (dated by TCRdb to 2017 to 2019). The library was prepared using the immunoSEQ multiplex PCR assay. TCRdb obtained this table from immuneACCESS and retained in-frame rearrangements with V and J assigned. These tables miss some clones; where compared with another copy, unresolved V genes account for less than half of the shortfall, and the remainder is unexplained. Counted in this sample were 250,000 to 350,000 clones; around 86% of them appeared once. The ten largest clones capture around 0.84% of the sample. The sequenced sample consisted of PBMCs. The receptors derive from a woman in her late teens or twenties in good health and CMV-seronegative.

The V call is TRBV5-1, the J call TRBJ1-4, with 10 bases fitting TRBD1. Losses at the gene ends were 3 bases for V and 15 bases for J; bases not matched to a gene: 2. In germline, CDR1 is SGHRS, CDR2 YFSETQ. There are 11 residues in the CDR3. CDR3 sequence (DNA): TGCGCCAGCAGCTCGGGACAGGGGATGTTTTTT. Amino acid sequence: CASSSGQGMFF. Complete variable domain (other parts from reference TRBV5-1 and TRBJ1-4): KAGVTQTPRYLIKTRGQQVTLSCSPISGHRSVSWYQQTPGQGLQFLFEYFSETQRNKGNFPGRFSGRQFSNSRSEMNVSTLELGDSALYLCASSSGQGMFFGSGTQLSVL.

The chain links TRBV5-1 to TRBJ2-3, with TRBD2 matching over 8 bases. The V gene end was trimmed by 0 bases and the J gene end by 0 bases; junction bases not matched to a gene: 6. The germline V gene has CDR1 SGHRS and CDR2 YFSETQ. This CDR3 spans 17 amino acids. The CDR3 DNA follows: TGCGCCAGCAGCTTGGTCCTAGCGGGTGCTAGCACAGATACGCAGTATTTT. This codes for CASSLVLAGASTDTQYF.

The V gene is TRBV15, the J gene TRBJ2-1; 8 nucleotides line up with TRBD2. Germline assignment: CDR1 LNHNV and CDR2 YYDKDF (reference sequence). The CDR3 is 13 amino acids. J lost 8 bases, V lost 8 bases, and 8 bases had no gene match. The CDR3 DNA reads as TGTGCCACCGGAGCGGGAGCGGGTTATGAGCAGTTCTTC. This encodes CATGAGAGYEQFF.

CDR3 loop: CASSLGQVSYEQYF. The DNA of the CDR3 is TGTGCCAGCAGCTTAGGCCAGGTATCCTACGAGCAGTACTTC. The chain is built from TRBV7-2 and TRBJ2-7; D gene ambiguous. From germline, CDR1 is SGHTA and CDR2 FQGNSA. The CDR3 has 14 amino acids. V was cut by 1 base and J by 1 base, with 8 bases left in between.

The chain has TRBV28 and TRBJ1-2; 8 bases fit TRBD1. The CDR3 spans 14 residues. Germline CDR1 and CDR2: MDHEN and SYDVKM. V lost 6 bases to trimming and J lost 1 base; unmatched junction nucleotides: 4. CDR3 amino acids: CASSRGQGNYGYTF. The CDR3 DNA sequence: TGTGCCAGCAGCCGTGGACAGGGTAACTATGGCTACACCTTC.

Here the CDR3 DNA reads TGTGCCAGCCTCCGGGGGAGGGGGACTAGCCACTACGAGCAGTACTTC. Protein: CASLRGRGTSHYEQYF. This chain joins TRBV7-8 and TRBJ2-7; the match to TRBD2 covers 9 bases. V lost 8 bases to trimming and J lost 3 bases; unmatched junction nucleotides: 14. This CDR3 is 16 amino acids long. CDR1 SGHVS and CDR2 FQNEAQ come from the germline V gene.

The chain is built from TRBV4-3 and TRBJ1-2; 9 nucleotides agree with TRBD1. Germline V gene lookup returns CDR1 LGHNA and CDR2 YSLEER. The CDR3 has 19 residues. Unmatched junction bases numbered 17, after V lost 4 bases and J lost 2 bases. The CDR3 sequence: CASSRFFPGQGAGNYGYTF. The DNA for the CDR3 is TGCGCCAGCAGCCGATTTTTTCCGGGACAGGGCGCGGGGAACTATGGCTACACCTTC.

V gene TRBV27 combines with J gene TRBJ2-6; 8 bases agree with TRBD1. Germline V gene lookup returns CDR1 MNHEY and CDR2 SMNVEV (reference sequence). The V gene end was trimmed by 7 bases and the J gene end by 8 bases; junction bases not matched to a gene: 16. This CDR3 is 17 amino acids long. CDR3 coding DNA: TGTGCCAGCACCTTAGCCCCAGGACAGGGAAATCCCAACGTCCTGACTTTC. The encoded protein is CASTLAPGQGNPNVLTF.

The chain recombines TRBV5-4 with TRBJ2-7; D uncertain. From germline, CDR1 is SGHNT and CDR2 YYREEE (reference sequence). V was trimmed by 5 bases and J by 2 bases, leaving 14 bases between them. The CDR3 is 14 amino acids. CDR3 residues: CASRSQQTTYEQYF. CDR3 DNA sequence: TGTGCCAGCAGATCCCAACAGACGACCTACGAGCAGTACTTC.

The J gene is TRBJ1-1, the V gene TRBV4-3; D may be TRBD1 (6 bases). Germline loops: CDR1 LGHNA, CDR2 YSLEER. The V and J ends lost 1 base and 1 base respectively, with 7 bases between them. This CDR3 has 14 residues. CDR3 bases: TGCGCCAGCAGCCAAGTACAGGGGAACACTGAAGCTTTCTTT. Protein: CASSQVQGNTEAFF.

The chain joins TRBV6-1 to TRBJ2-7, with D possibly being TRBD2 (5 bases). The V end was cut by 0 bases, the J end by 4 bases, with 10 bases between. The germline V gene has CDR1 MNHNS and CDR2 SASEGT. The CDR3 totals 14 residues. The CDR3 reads CASSEARAVYEQYF. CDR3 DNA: TGTGCCAGCAGTGAAGCGCGGGCGGTTTACGAGCAGTACTTC.

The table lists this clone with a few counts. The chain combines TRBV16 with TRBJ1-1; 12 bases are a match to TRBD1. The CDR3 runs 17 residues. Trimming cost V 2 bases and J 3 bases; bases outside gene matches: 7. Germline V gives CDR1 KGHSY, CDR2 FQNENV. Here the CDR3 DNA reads TGTGCCAGCAGCCAACCGGGACAGGGGGCTATGGACACTGAAGCTTTCTTT. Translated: CASSQPGQGAMDTEAFF.